This is a list of T cell receptor beta chains from one sample in a study of blood T cell repertoires in COVID-19. Clones were sequenced by immunoSEQ multiplex PCR, and TCRdb holds only the in-frame ones, with some missing. This table has some 400,000 clones, more than 75% appearing once. Sequencing input: peripheral blood. These receptors all come from a woman in her sixties with COVID-19, enrolled during active disease. Each CDR3 is given with its conserved first and last residue. Fields, in order: CDR3 protein, CDR3 DNA, J gene, D gene, V gene, clone size. The D gene is left open where the match is weak. Size is omitted from some rows. Given values are once, few, many or a class for expanded clones.

CDR3aa: CASSKGTARTGELFF
CDR3nt: TGCGCCAGCAGCAAGGGGACAGCTCGCACCGGGGAGCTGTTTTTT
j_gene: TRBJ2-2
d_gene: TRBD1
v_gene: TRBV5-1
abundance: NA

CDR3aa: CASSPLTGRGTEAFF
CDR3nt: TGTGCCAGCAGCCCACTGACAGGTCGGGGCACTGAAGCTTTCTTT
j_gene: TRBJ1-1
d_gene: NA
v_gene: TRBV9
abundance: NA

CDR3aa: CASSQRGQLSTDTQYF
CDR3nt: TGTGCCAGCAGCCAAAGGGGACAGCTAAGCACAGATACGCAGTATTTT
j_gene: TRBJ2-3
d_gene: TRBD1
v_gene: TRBV14
abundance: NA

CDR3aa: CASSMGDLLNSGANVLTF
CDR3nt: TGTGCCAGTAGTATGGGGGACTTACTAAATTCTGGGGCCAACGTCCTGACTTTC
j_gene: TRBJ2-6
d_gene: NA
v_gene: TRBV19
abundance: NA

CDR3aa: CASSRVGAGNSPLHF
CDR3nt: TGTGCCAGCAGTCGGGTGGGGGCAGGGAATTCACCCCTCCACTTT
j_gene: TRBJ1-6
d_gene: NA
v_gene: TRBV11-2
abundance: NA

CDR3aa: CSGSVIGGQETQYF
CDR3nt: TGCAGCGGCTCCGTAATCGGGGGGCAAGAGACCCAGTACTTC
j_gene: TRBJ2-5
d_gene: TRBD2
v_gene: TRBV29-1
abundance: NA

CDR3aa: CASSGQLNYGYTF
CDR3nt: TGTGCCAGCAGTGGACAGCTGAACTATGGCTACACCTTC
j_gene: TRBJ1-2
d_gene: NA
v_gene: TRBV2
abundance: NA

CDR3aa: CASSLAGGNTEAFF
CDR3nt: TGTGCCAGCAGCTTGGCCGGGGGGAACACTGAAGCTTTCTTT
j_gene: TRBJ1-1
d_gene: NA
v_gene: TRBV5-5
abundance: once

CDR3aa: CASRTNTGELFF
CDR3nt: TGTGCCAGCAGGACTAACACCGGGGAGCTGTTTTTT
j_gene: TRBJ2-2
d_gene: NA
v_gene: TRBV6-5
abundance: NA

CDR3aa: CASSARRVGTANTEAFF
CDR3nt: TGTGCCAGCAGTGCTAGAAGAGTCGGGACAGCGAACACTGAAGCTTTCTTT
j_gene: TRBJ1-1
d_gene: TRBD1
v_gene: TRBV2
abundance: NA

CDR3aa: CASSSLGQGATGYTF
CDR3nt: TGTGCCAGCAGTTCCCTTGGACAGGGTGCTACTGGCTACACCTTC
j_gene: TRBJ1-2
d_gene: TRBD1
v_gene: TRBV6-5
abundance: few

CDR3aa: CASSQGTVRKNSPLHF
CDR3nt: TGTGCCAGCAGCCAGGGGACAGTCCGCAAAAATTCACCCCTCCACTTT
j_gene: TRBJ1-6
d_gene: TRBD1
v_gene: TRBV4-2
abundance: NA

CDR3aa: CAWSPRQRYRAGNTIYF
CDR3nt: TGTGCCTGGAGCCCCCGCCAAAGGTACAGGGCTGGAAACACCATATATTTT
j_gene: TRBJ1-3
d_gene: NA
v_gene: TRBV30
abundance: NA

CDR3aa: CASSFSTVTNQPQHF
CDR3nt: TGTGCCAGCTCTTTTTCGACAGTCACGAATCAGCCCCAGCATTTT
j_gene: TRBJ1-5
d_gene: NA
v_gene: TRBV18
abundance: few

CDR3aa: CASSTGLAGPYNEQFF
CDR3nt: TGTGCCAGTAGTACCGGACTAGCGGGACCCTACAATGAGCAGTTCTTC
j_gene: TRBJ2-1
d_gene: TRBD2
v_gene: TRBV19
abundance: NA

CDR3aa: CASSLALSGDTQYF
CDR3nt: TGTGCCAGCAGCTTAGCCCTTTCGGGGGATACGCAGTATTTT
j_gene: TRBJ2-3
d_gene: NA
v_gene: TRBV7-9
abundance: NA

CDR3aa: CASSQVLGAEAFF
CDR3nt: TGTGCCAGCAGCCAAGTTCTCGGTGCCGAAGCTTTCTTT
j_gene: TRBJ1-1
d_gene: NA
v_gene: TRBV3-1/TRBV3-2
abundance: NA

CDR3aa: CAILRGQGYNEQFF
CDR3nt: TGTGCCATCCTACGCGGACAGGGGTACAATGAGCAGTTCTTC
j_gene: TRBJ2-1
d_gene: TRBD1
v_gene: TRBV10-3
abundance: NA

CDR3aa: CASSQQVGGGGKLFF
CDR3nt: TGTGCCAGCAGCCAACAAGTCGGTGGGGGAGGAAAACTGTTTTTT
j_gene: TRBJ1-4
d_gene: NA
v_gene: TRBV3-1/TRBV3-2
abundance: NA

CDR3aa: CASRGLVVLEQFF
CDR3nt: TGTGCCAGCAGGGGACTAGTAGTGCTTGAGCAGTTCTTC
j_gene: TRBJ2-1
d_gene: TRBD2
v_gene: TRBV28
abundance: once

CDR3aa: CASSPGQGITQHF
CDR3nt: TGTGCCAGCAGCCCCGGACAGGGGATAACCCAGCATTTT
j_gene: TRBJ1-5
d_gene: TRBD1
v_gene: TRBV7-9
abundance: NA

CDR3aa: CASRDDRAGANVLTF
CDR3nt: TGTGCCAGCAGAGACGACAGGGCCGGGGCCAACGTCCTGACTTTC
j_gene: TRBJ2-6
d_gene: TRBD1
v_gene: TRBV6-5
abundance: NA

CDR3aa: CASSVGAAKNIQYF
CDR3nt: TGTGCCAGCAGCGTGGGGGCAGCCAAAAACATTCAGTACTTC
j_gene: TRBJ2-4
d_gene: NA
v_gene: TRBV9
abundance: NA

CDR3aa: CASSQGLIGAAYGYTF
CDR3nt: TGTGCCAGCAGCCAAGGGTTGATAGGGGCGGCCTATGGCTACACCTTC
j_gene: TRBJ1-2
d_gene: NA
v_gene: TRBV3-1/TRBV3-2
abundance: NA

CDR3aa: CASSQRVGRDINYGYTF
CDR3nt: TGTGCCAGCAGCCAGAGAGTGGGCAGGGACATAAACTATGGCTACACCTTC
j_gene: TRBJ1-2
d_gene: NA
v_gene: TRBV3-1/TRBV3-2
abundance: once

CDR3aa: CASSQVRTSAYEQFF
CDR3nt: TGCGCCAGCAGCCAAGTTCGGACTAGCGCCTATGAGCAGTTCTTC
j_gene: TRBJ2-1
d_gene: TRBD2
v_gene: TRBV4-1
abundance: NA